This TCR beta chain was sequenced in a study of OX40 agonist ivuxolimab in advanced cancers. Notes on the research overall: Ivuxolimab, which targeted the costimulatory receptor OX40 (CD134), was an agonistic, fully human IgG2 monoclonal antibody. Patients were allowed to have had prior anti-PD-1, anti-PD-L1 or anti-CTLA-4 therapy, and 40% to 45% of the dose-escalation patients had previously received checkpoint inhibitors. Partial responses were achieved by three dose-escalation patients, of whom one had hepatocellular carcinoma and two had cutaneous melanoma. Intravenous ivuxolimab was administered to patients every 2 weeks at six dose levels: 0.01, 0.1, 0.3, 1.5, 3 and 10 mg/kg. Peripheral TCRbeta sequencing was intended to test whether TCR sequence diversity was altered and clonal T-cell expansion was caused by ivuxolimab. Of the approximately 54 dose-escalation patients, hepatocellular carcinoma was present in about 20, melanoma in some 15, renal cell carcinoma in 9 and head and neck cancer in 9. In the dose-escalation cohort, 82.7% of patients were male, and the mean age was approximately 60 years, with a range of roughly 20 to 79. The paper covers the monotherapy dose-escalation part of the phase I ivuxolimab trial, which included N of about 50 patients. The investigation overall reported the following: In the 0.1-3.0 mg/kg groups, partial responders had among the lowest normalized peripheral clonal expansion, particularly in CD8+ T cells. Which antigens the clonally expanded peripheral T cells were specific for was not determined. After ivuxolimab, CD8+ T cells had more expanded clones than CD4+ T cells on average. Low levels of normalized T-cell clonal expansion were also seen in some patients who did not respond. At doses of 0.1 to 3.0 mg/kg, clonal expansion of both CD4+ and CD8+ blood T cells was observed from baseline to week 6.

Of note for this clone: There is no known antigen for this receptor. No per-base quality is available; no much larger clone lies one base away.

Patients with autoimmune disease history or receiving systemic immunosuppression were excluded from the trial. Peripheral blood for TCR sequencing was collected from all dose cohorts at baseline, on cycle 4 day 1, and on cycle 7 day 1. Samples were obtained from an open-label, multicenter, first-in-human phase I dose-escalation trial of ivuxolimab. Adults with locally advanced or metastatic head and neck squamous cell, hepatocellular, melanoma or renal cell carcinoma were enrolled in the trial. Before TCR sequencing, CD4+ and CD8+ T cells were separately sorted from peripheral blood. To sequence the TCRbeta CDR3 region, genomic DNA was isolated from the sorted cells. The immunoSEQ Assay was used to sequence the TCRbeta CDR3 regions. Entries here come from immuneACCESS through TCRdb and include only in-frame sequences with V and J called. Some clones fail to appear in such tables; in the studies checked, an unresolved V gene covers under half of the shortfall, and the cause of the remainder is unknown. The sample data list about 43,000 clones, and around 88% of these were observed just once. The ten largest clones capture 20% to 25% of the sample.

Ends trimmed: V by 5 bases, J by 5 bases; bases unmatched to a gene: 6. The germline V gene provides CDR1 SNHLY and CDR2 FYNNEI. There are 15 amino acids in the CDR3, from cysteine to phenylalanine inclusive. Of all the DNA, just the CDR3 is kept, 45 bases in frame from base 1. Sequenced material: CD4+ or CD8+ T cells sorted from blood, taken in a trial of the OX40 agonist ivuxolimab. The V and J genes are TRBV2 and TRBJ2-5; TRBD2 lines up with 12 middle nucleotides. The receptor comes from an adult with an advanced solid tumor such as melanoma, head and neck, liver or kidney cancer. The DNA sequence follows: TGTGCCAGCAGTACACGACTAGCGGGAGTGGAGACCCAGTACTTC. Translation gives CASSTRLAGVETQYF.